This T cell receptor (beta chain) was profiled in a study of T cells in Graves' hyperthyroidism and ophthalmopathy. TCR beta CDR3 region amplification was performed from RNA transcripts. Researchers ran a first-round RT-PCR on the TCR CDR3 using the HTBI primer set. TCRdb ran MiXCR on the multiplex PCR reads and lists one entry per CDR3 protein. Of about 98,000 distinct CDR3 sequences in the sample, 35% to 50% were seen once. CDR1 is ENHRY and CDR2 is SYGVKD in the germline V gene. The V segment lost 8 bases and the J segment 5 bases; nucleotides outside the gene matches: 3. The CDR3 length is 14 residues. Lactation, pregnancy, other autoimmune disease or uncontrolled infection excluded patients.

This chain connects TRBV10-3 to TRBJ2-3; the match to TRBD2 covers 14 bases. Sequencing was done on a sample of peripheral blood or thyroid tissue (not recorded which). This receptor was taken from a woman in her twenties or thirties with Graves' hyperthyroidism. The CDR3 spells CAISGLAGVDTQYF. CDR3 DNA: TGTGCCATCTCGGGACTAGCGGGAGTAGATACGCAGTATTTT.